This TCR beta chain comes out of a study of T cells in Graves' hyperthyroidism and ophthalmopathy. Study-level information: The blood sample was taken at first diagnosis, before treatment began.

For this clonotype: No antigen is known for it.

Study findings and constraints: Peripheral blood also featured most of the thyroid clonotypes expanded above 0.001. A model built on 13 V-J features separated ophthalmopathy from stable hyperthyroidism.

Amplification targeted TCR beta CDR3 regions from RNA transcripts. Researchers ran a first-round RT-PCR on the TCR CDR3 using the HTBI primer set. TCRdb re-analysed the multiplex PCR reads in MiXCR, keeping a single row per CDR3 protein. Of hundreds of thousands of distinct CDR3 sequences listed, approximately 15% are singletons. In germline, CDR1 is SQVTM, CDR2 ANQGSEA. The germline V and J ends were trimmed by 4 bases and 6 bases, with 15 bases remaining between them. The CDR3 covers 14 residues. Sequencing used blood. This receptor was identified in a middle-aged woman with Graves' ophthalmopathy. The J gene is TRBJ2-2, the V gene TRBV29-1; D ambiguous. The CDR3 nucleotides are TGCAGCGTTGGGAATTACGGACCCGCCGGGGAGCTGTTTTTT. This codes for CSVGNYGPAGELFF.